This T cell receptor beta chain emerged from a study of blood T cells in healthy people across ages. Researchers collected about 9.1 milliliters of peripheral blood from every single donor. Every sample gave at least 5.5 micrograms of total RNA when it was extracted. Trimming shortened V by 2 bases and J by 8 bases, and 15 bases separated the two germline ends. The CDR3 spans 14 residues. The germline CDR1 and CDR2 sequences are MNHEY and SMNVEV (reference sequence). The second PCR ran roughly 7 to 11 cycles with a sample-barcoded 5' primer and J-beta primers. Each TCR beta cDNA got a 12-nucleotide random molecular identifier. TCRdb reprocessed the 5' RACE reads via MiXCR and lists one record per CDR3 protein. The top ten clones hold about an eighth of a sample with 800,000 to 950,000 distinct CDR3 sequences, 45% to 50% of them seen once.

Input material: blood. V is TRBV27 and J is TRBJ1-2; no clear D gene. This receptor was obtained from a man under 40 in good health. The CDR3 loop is CASSLPDGRGGYTF. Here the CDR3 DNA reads TGTGCCAGCAGTTTACCTGACGGCCGCGGGGGCTACACCTTC.